The table lists the clone carrying this TCR beta chain with a few counts. Its antigen is as yet unknown. In TCRdb, the reads were re-called with MiXCR into one record per CDR3 protein. The table has about 920,000 distinct CDR3 sequences, roughly 31% seen once; the top ten hold around an eighth. The CDR3 sequence is 16 residues long. Trimming removed 5 bases from V and 5 bases from J; junction bases left unmatched: 5. This sample was included in a study of T cell repertoires in cytomegalovirus infection. General study points: Carriers of CMV and the relevant HLA type were discriminated by public TCR beta frequency. It was HLA-C-restricted CMV-specific TCR beta clonotypes that dominated the response ex vivo.

The TCR sequence derives from a human donor in good health (CMV status not recorded). Some clones in this sample may be carry-over from other donors' samples. The starting material was cultured CD8+ T cells from PBMCs, obtained from culture after CMV antigen stimulation. This chain uses TRBV12-3 or TRBV12-4 with TRBJ2-4; 14 bases map to TRBD2. The CDR3 region has the DNA TGTGCCAGCAGTACCAGACTAGCGGGGGGGGAAAACATTCAGTACTTC. Protein: CASSTRLAGGENIQYF.